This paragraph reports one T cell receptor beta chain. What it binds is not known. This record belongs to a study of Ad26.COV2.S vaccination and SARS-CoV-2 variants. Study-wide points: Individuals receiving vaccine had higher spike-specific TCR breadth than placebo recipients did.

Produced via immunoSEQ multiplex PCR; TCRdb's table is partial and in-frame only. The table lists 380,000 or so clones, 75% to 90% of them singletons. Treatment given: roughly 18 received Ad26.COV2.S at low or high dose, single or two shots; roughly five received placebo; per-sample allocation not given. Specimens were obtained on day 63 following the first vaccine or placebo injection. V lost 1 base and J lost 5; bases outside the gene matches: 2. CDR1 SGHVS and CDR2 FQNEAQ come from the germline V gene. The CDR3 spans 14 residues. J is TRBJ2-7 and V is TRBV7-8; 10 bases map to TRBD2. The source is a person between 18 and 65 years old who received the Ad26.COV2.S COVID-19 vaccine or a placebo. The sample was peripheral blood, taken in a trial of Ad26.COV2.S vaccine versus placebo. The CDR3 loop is CASSLERGGDEQYF. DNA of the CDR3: TGTGCCAGCAGCTTAGAGCGGGGGGGCGACGAGCAGTACTTC.